One T cell receptor (beta chain) is described in this entry. This entry comes from a study of T cell changes during pregnancy in multiple sclerosis. The data were produced by immunoSEQ multiplex PCR, yet TCRdb's version contains in-frame clones alone and is incomplete. Among about 23,000 clones listed, around nine tenths were seen once. The CDR3 is 15 residues long. Trimming left V 5 bases short and J 4 bases short, with 17 bases between. CDR1 and CDR2 (germline): SGHTA, FQGTGA. The chain uses TRBV7-3 and TRBJ2-5; D perhaps matches TRBD2 (7 bases). This clonotype originated in a female donor in good health, enrolled as a control in a pregnancy study. The sample in question was CD4+ T cells from peripheral blood mononuclear cells, obtained in the first trimester of pregnancy. CDR3 protein: CASSARGAGRETQYF. The CDR3 bases are TGTGCCAGCAGCGCACGGGGGGCGGGACGAGAGACCCAGTACTTC.